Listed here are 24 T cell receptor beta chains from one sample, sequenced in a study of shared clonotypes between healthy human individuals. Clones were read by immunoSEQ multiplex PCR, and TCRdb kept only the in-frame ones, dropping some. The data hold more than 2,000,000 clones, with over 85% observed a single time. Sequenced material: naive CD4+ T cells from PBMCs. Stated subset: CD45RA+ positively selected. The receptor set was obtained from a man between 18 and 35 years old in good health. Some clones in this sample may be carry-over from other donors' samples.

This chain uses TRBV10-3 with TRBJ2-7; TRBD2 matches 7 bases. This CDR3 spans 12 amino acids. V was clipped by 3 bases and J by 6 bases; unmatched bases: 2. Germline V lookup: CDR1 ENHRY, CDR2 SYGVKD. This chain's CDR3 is CAISERGVEQYF. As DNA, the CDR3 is TGTGCCATCAGTGAACGGGGGGTCGAGCAGTACTTC.

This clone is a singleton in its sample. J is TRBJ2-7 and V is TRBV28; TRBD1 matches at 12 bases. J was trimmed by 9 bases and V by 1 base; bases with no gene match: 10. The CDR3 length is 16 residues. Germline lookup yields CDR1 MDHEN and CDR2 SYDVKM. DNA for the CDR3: TGTGCCAGCAGTTTATCGGCAGGGACAGGGGGCTTTGGGCAGTACTTC. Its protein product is CASSLSAGTGGFGQYF.

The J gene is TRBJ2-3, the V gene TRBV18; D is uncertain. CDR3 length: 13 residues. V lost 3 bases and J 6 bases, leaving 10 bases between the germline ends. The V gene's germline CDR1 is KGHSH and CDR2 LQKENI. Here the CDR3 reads CASSPPTMDTQYF. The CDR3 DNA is TGTGCCAGCTCACCCCCCACGATGGATACGCAGTATTTT.

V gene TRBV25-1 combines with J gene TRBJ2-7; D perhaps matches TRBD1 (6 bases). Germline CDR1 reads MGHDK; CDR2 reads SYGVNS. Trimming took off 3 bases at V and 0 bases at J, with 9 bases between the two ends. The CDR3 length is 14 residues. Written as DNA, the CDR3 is TGTGCCAGCAGTGACACAGGGAGCTCCTACGAGCAGTACTTC. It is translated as CASSDTGSSYEQYF.

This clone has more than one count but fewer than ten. The CDR3 loop reads CASHKNRDGYTF. CDR3 DNA sequence: TGTGCCAGCCACAAGAATCGGGATGGCTACACCTTC. V gene TRBV27 combines with J gene TRBJ1-2, with D unclear. Per the germline V gene, CDR1 is MNHEY and CDR2 is SMNVEV (reference sequence). The germline V and J ends were trimmed by 8 bases and 6 bases, with 13 bases remaining between them. The CDR3 totals 12 residues.

CDR3 in amino acids: CATARGLAGGRGYTQYF. CDR3 sequence (DNA): TGCGCCACGGCCAGGGGACTAGCGGGAGGAAGGGGGTATACGCAGTATTTT. V is TRBV5-1 and J is TRBJ2-3; 15 bases match TRBD2. The V and J ends lost 9 bases and 7 bases, in that order; junction bases with no gene match: 15. In germline, CDR1 is SGHRS, CDR2 YFSETQ. The CDR3 runs 17 residues.

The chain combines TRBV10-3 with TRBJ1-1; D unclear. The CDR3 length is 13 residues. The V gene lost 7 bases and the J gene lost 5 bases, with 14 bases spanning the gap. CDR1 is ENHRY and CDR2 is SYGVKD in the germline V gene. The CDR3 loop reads CAINLGAGTEAFF. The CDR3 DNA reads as TGTGCCATCAATTTAGGTGCTGGAACTGAAGCTTTCTTT.

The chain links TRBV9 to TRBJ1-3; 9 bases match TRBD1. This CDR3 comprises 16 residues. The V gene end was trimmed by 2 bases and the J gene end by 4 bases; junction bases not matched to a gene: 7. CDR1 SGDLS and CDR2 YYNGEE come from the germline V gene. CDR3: CASSVATGGHGNTIYF. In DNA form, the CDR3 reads TGTGCCAGCAGCGTCGCAACAGGGGGCCACGGAAACACCATATATTTT.

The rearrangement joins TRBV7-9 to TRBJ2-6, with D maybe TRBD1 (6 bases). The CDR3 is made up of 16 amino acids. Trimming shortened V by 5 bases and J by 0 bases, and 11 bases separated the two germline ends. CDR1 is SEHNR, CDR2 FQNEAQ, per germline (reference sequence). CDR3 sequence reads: CASSENRASGANVLTF. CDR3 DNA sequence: TGTGCCAGCAGCGAGAACAGGGCCTCTGGGGCCAACGTCCTGACTTTC.

The CDR3 sequence: CASSPSPPESTDTQYF. In DNA, the CDR3 is TGTGCCAGCAGTCCGAGCCCCCCGGAAAGCACAGATACGCAGTATTTT. The chain is built from TRBV28 and TRBJ2-3; D remains ambiguous. Trimming left V 5 bases short and J 0 bases short, with 15 bases between. Germline-derived CDR1 and CDR2 are MDHEN and SYDVKM. This CDR3 comprises 16 residues.

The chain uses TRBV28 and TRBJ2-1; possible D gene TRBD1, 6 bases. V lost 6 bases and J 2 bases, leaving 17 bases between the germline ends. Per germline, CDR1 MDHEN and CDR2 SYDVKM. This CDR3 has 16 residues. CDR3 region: CASRTQGKPAYNEQFF. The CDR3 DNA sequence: TGTGCCAGCAGGACCCAGGGGAAGCCTGCCTACAATGAGCAGTTCTTC.

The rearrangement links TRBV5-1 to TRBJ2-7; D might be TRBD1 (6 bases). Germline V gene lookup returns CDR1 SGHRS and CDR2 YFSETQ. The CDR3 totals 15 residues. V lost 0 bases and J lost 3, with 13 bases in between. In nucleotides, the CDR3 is TGCGCCAGCAGCTTGGACCCGGGACAAGACTACGAGCAGTACTTC. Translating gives CASSLDPGQDYEQYF.

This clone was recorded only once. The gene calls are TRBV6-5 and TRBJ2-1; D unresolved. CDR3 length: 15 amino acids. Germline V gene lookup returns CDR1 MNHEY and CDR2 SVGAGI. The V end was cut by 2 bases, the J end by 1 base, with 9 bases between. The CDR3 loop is CASSYGQLSYNEQFF. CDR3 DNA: TGTGCCAGCAGTTACGGTCAATTATCCTACAATGAGCAGTTCTTC.

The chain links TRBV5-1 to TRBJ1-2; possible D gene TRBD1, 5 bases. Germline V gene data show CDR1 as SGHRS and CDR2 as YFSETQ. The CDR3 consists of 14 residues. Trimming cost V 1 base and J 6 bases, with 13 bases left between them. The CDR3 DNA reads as TGCGCCAGCAGCTTGCTGATCCGGGGGGATGGCTACACCTTC. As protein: CASSLLIRGDGYTF.

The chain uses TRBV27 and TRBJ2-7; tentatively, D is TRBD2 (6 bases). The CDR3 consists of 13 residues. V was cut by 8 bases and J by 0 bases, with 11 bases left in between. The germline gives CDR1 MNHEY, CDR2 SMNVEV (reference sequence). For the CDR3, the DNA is TGTGCCAGCGCCGGGAGCGGCTCCTACGAGCAGTACTTC. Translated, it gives CASAGSGSYEQYF.

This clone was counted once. The CDR3 region has the DNA TGTGCCAGCAGCTTACTTTCCGAGAGGAGCAATCAGCCCCAGCATTTT. This codes for CASSLLSERSNQPQHF. This sequence joins TRBV7-9 and TRBJ1-5; D remains unclear. The V gene lost 2 bases and the J gene lost 1 base, with 12 bases spanning the gap. CDR3 length: 16 residues. The germline CDR1 and CDR2 sequences are SEHNR and FQNEAQ (reference sequence).

CDR3 DNA sequence: TGTGCCAGCACCGATAACACCGGGGAGCTGTTTTTT. Translating gives CASTDNTGELFF. V gene TRBV2 combines with J gene TRBJ2-2; no clear D gene. Between the trimmed V and J ends, which lost 7 bases and 2 bases, there was a span of 5 bases. Germline V gene sequence: CDR1 SNHLY, CDR2 FYNNEI. This CDR3 has 12 residues. The full variable domain, rest sourced from reference TRBV2 and TRBJ2-2, is EPEVTQTPSHQVTQMGQEVILRCVPISNHLYFYWYRQILGQKVEFLVSFYNNEISEKSEIFDDQFSVERPDGSNFTLKIRSTKLEDSAMYFCASTDNTGELFFGEGSRLTVL.

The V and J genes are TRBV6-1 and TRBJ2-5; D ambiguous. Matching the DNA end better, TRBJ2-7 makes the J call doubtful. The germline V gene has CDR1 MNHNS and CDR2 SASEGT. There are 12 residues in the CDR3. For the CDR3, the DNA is TGTGCCAGCGGTTGGCAAAGCTACGAGCAGTACTTC. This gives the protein CASGWQSYEQYF.

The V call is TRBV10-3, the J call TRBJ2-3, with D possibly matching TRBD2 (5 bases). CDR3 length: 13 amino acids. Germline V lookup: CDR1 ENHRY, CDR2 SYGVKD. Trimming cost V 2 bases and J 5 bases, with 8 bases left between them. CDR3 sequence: CAISELTRDTQYF. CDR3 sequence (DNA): TGTGCCATCAGTGAGCTTACTAGAGATACGCAGTATTTT.

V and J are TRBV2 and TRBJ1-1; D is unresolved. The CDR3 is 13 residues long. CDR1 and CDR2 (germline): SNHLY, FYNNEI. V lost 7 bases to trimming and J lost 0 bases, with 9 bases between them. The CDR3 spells CASTLRMNTEAFF. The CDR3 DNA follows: TGTGCCAGCACGTTACGGATGAACACTGAAGCTTTCTTT.

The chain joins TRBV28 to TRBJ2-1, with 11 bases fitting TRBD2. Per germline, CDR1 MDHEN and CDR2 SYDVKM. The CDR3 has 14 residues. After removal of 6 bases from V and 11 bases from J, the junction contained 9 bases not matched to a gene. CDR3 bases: TGTGCCAGCAGGTTAAGAATAGCGGGAGGGAAGCAGTTCTTC. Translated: CASRLRIAGGKQFF.

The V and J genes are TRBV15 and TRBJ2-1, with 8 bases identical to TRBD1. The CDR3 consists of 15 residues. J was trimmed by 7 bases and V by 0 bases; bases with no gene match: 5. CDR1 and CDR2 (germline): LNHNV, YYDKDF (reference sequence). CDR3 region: CATSRERTGWNEQFF. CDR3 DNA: TGTGCCACCAGCAGAGAGAGGACAGGGTGGAATGAGCAGTTCTTC.

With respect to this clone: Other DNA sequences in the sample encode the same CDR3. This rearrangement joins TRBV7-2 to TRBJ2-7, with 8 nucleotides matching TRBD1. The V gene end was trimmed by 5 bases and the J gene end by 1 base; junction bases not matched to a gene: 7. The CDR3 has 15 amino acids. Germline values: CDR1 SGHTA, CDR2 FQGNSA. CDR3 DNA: TGTGCCAGCAGCCGTAGACAGGGGCTTTCCTACGAGCAGTACTTC. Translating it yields CASSRRQGLSYEQYF.

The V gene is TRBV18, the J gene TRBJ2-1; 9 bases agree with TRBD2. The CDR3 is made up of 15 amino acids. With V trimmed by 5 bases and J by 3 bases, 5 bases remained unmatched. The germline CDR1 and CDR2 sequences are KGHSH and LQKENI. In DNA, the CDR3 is TGTGCCAGCTCAGGCGGGAGGGCCTTCTACAATGAGCAGTTCTTC. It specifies CASSGGRAFYNEQFF.